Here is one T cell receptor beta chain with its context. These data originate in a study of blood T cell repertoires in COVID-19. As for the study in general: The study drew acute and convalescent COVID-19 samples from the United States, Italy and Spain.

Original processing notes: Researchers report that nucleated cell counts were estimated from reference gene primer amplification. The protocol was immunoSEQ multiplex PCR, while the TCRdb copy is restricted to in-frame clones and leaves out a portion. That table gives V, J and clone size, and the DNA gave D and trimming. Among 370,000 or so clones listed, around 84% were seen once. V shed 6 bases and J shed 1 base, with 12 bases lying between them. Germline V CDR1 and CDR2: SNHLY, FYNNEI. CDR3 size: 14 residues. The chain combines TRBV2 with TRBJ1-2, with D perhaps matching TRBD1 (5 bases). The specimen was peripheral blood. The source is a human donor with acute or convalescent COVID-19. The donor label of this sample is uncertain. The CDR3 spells CASRVQEINYGYTF. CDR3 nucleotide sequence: TGTGCCAGCAGGGTACAGGAGATTAACTATGGCTACACCTTC. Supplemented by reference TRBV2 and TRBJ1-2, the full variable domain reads EPEVTQTPSHQVTQMGQEVILRCVPISNHLYFYWYRQILGQKVEFLVSFYNNEISEKSEIFDDQFSVERPDGSNFTLKIRSTKLEDSAMYFCASRVQEINYGYTFGSGTRLTVV.